The 9 T cell receptor beta chains in this list originate from one sample, sequenced in a study. Sequencing was performed with immunoSEQ multiplex PCR; in TCRdb, only in-frame clones are kept and a portion is missing. This table holds some 68,000 clones, 93% found once. Sequences were obtained from PBMCs. The receptor set was obtained from a man between 40 and 49 years old with rheumatoid arthritis.

V gene TRBV6-5 combines with J gene TRBJ1-1; TRBD1 might be the D (5 bases). Trimming pared 1 base from V and 1 base from J, leaving 10 bases between. Looked up from germline, CDR1 is MNHEY and CDR2 is SVGAGI. The CDR3 covers 15 residues. The CDR3 DNA follows: TGTGCCAGCAGTTACTACCAGGGATCGAACACTGAAGCTTTCTTT. It translates to CASSYYQGSNTEAFF.

The rearrangement joins TRBV28 to TRBJ2-1; 8 nucleotides line up with TRBD2. Unmatched junction bases numbered 6, after V lost 3 bases and J lost 8 bases. CDR3 size: 14 residues. CDR1 MDHEN and CDR2 SYDVKM come from the germline V gene. In DNA form, the CDR3 reads TGTGCCAGCAGTTTGGTCCAGCGGGAGCATGAGCAGTTCTTC. Translating it yields CASSLVQREHEQFF.

V usage is TRBV10-3 and J usage is TRBJ1-2; 8 nucleotides agree with TRBD1. The CDR3 covers 16 residues. The V segment lost 4 bases and the J segment 2 bases; nucleotides outside the gene matches: 9. Germline V gene data show CDR1 as ENHRY and CDR2 as SYGVKD. The CDR3 loop is CAISGGQETINYGYTF. The CDR3 DNA is TGTGCCATCAGTGGGGGACAGGAAACTATCAACTATGGCTACACCTTC.

The V and J genes are TRBV2 and TRBJ2-5; TRBD2 matches at 7 bases. The V segment lost 5 bases and the J segment 1 base; nucleotides outside the gene matches: 10. Germline lookup yields CDR1 SNHLY and CDR2 FYNNEI. The CDR3 covers 16 residues. The chain's CDR3 is CASSLPVGGVQETQYF. The CDR3 DNA sequence: TGTGCCAGCAGTCTCCCCGTTGGGGGGGTCCAAGAGACCCAGTACTTC. The whole variable domain, remainder taken from reference TRBV2 and TRBJ2-5, is EPEVTQTPSHQVTQMGQEVILRCVPISNHLYFYWYRQILGQKVEFLVSFYNNEISEKSEIFDDQFSVERPDGSNFTLKIRSTKLEDSAMYFCASSLPVGGVQETQYFGPGTRLLVL.

The chain links TRBV7-8 to TRBJ1-2; 10 bases line up with TRBD1. The CDR3 is 16 amino acids. CDR1 SGHVS and CDR2 FQNEAQ come from the germline V gene. V lost 6 bases to trimming and J lost 2 bases; unmatched junction nucleotides: 9. The CDR3 DNA follows: TGTGCCAGCAGACCGAGACAGGGGGCCAAGAACTATGGCTACACCTTC. It is translated as CASRPRQGAKNYGYTF.

The chain is built from TRBV6-1 and TRBJ2-2; no reliable D call. Trimming shortened V by 5 bases and J by 3 bases, and 10 bases separated the two germline ends. CDR3 length: 14 residues. The germline V gene encodes CDR1 MNHNS and CDR2 SASEGT. CDR3: CASSPRTYTGELFF. The CDR3 coding sequence is TGTGCCAGCAGTCCCCGCACCTACACCGGGGAGCTGTTTTTT.

This clone was recorded once. The chain employs TRBV27 and TRBJ1-6; no reliable D call. V was clipped by 5 bases and J by 10 bases, with 24 bases between them. CDR1 is MNHEY and CDR2 is SMNVEV in the germline V gene (reference sequence). CDR3 length: 17 residues. The CDR3 loop is CASSAKEGRPSASPLHF. The CDR3 nucleotides are TGTGCCAGCAGTGCGAAAGAGGGTCGCCCCAGTGCATCACCCCTCCACTTT.

This chain links TRBV6-5 with TRBJ2-3; TRBD2 matches at 9 bases. The CDR3 has 16 residues. Germline CDR1 reads MNHEY; CDR2 reads SVGAGI. V was pared by 0 bases and J by 0 bases, with 1 base of the junction left unmatched. The CDR3 is CASSYSLAGSTDTQYF. For the CDR3, the DNA is TGTGCCAGCAGTTACTCCCTAGCGGGAAGCACAGATACGCAGTATTTT.

The chain uses TRBV6-5 and TRBJ1-1; a possible D gene is TRBD1 (5 bases). The V gene lost 2 bases and the J gene lost 5 bases, with 6 bases spanning the gap. Germline V gene sequence: CDR1 MNHEY, CDR2 SVGAGI. This CDR3 contains 12 residues. CDR3 coding DNA: TGTGCCAGCAGTTACGAGGGGACTGAAGCTTTCTTT. It is translated as CASSYEGTEAFF.